These 20 T cell receptor beta chains share one sample of origin, sequenced in a study of blood T cell repertoires in COVID-19. The data were produced by immunoSEQ multiplex PCR, yet TCRdb's version contains in-frame clones alone and is incomplete. Among about 190,000 clones, roughly 90% were seen once, and the ten largest hold 0.53%. The sequencing sample was made of peripheral blood. Source of these receptors: a man aged 50-60 years with acute or convalescent COVID-19.

The chain recombines TRBV13 with TRBJ1-2, with D unresolved. Germline V lookup: CDR1 PRHDT, CDR2 FYEKMQ (reference sequence). V was shortened by 0 bases and J by 2 bases, with 10 bases between the two germline ends. The CDR3 is made up of 15 amino acids. CDR3 bases: TGTGCCAGCAGCTTAGGCAGGTCTCCAAACTATGGCTACACCTTC. Amino acid sequence: CASSLGRSPNYGYTF.

The count of this clone is one. This chain uses TRBV4-3 with TRBJ2-4; 7 bases align to TRBD1. V lost 1 base and J lost 8; bases outside the gene matches: 11. This CDR3 comprises 16 residues. Germline V CDR1 and CDR2: LGHNA, YSLEER. The CDR3 coding sequence is TGCGCCAGCAGCCAAGCGAGGGGGCGAGGGGGCTACATTCAGTACTTC. It yields the protein CASSQARGRGGYIQYF.

The chain combines TRBV6-4 with TRBJ1-2; TRBD1 is a possible D gene (5 bases). CDR1 and CDR2 (germline): MRHNA, SNTAGT. The CDR3 is 14 residues long. V was clipped by 6 bases and J by 1 base, with 12 bases between them. The CDR3 coding sequence is TGTGCCAGCAGAGGTGGCGACAGTAACTATGGCTACACCTTC. It translates to CASRGGDSNYGYTF.

The CDR3 DNA follows: TGTGCCAGCAGTGAACAGGGGGAGAATCAGCCCCAGCATTTT. Its protein product is CASSEQGENQPQHF. This rearrangement joins TRBV2 to TRBJ1-5; 7 nucleotides agree with TRBD1. Trimming removed 2 bases from V and 4 bases from J; junction bases left unmatched: 2. This CDR3 has 14 residues. Germline CDR1 SNHLY, CDR2 FYNNEI.

V usage is TRBV27 and J usage is TRBJ1-3, with TRBD1 matching over 9 bases. CDR3 length equals 14 residues. The V gene end was trimmed by 5 bases and the J gene end by 7 bases; junction bases not matched to a gene: 6. CDR1 and CDR2 from the germline V gene are MNHEY and SMNVEV (reference sequence). The CDR3 DNA reads TGTGCCAGCAGTCTAACAGGGGGCTGGAACACCATATATTTT. Translation: CASSLTGGWNTIYF.

The genes are TRBV7-9 and TRBJ2-1; 9 bases align to TRBD1. V lost 5 bases and J lost 16; bases outside the gene matches: 6. Looked up from germline, CDR1 is SEHNR and CDR2 is FQNEAQ (reference sequence). The CDR3 has 11 residues. The chain's CDR3 is CASSQGTGHFF. The CDR3 bases are TGTGCCAGCAGCCAGGGGACAGGGCATTTCTTC.

This chain connects TRBV13 to TRBJ2-3; 16 nucleotides align to TRBD2. Germline CDR1 and CDR2: PRHDT and FYEKMQ (reference sequence). The CDR3 consists of 18 residues. Unmatched junction bases numbered 10, after V lost 5 bases and J lost 5 bases. The CDR3 DNA reads TGTGCCAGCAGCGACGGGACTAGCGGGAGGGCCCGTGTAGATACGCAGTATTTT. It translates to CASSDGTSGRARVDTQYF.

This sequence joins TRBV28 and TRBJ2-3; D perhaps matches TRBD2 (6 bases). Germline CDR1 reads MDHEN; CDR2 reads SYDVKM. V lost 3 bases and J lost 0, with 13 bases in between. The CDR3 spans 16 residues. CDR3: CASSLARGTSTDTQYF. DNA of the CDR3: TGTGCCAGCAGTTTGGCCCGGGGGACTAGCACAGATACGCAGTATTTT.

J is TRBJ1-4 and V is TRBV19; 7 positions match TRBD1. The J segment lost 7 bases and the V segment lost 3 bases, leaving 11 bases of the junction unmatched. The CDR3 covers 16 residues. Germline V lookup: CDR1 LNHDA, CDR2 SQIVND (reference sequence). Here the CDR3 reads CASSIGLQGWGEKLFF. The CDR3, as DNA: TGTGCCAGTAGTATCGGCCTACAGGGGTGGGGTGAAAAACTGTTTTTT.

The chain uses TRBV9 and TRBJ1-3; D is possibly TRBD1 (5 bases). The CDR3 contains 15 residues. Germline values: CDR1 SGDLS, CDR2 YYNGEE. The V gene lost 1 base and the J gene lost 6 bases, with 14 bases spanning the gap. CDR3 coding DNA: TGTGCCAGCAGCGTAACCTCCGGGGGGGTAAACACCATATATTTT. It specifies CASSVTSGGVNTIYF.

The chain links TRBV3-1 (or the pseudogene TRBV3-2) to TRBJ1-4; TRBD1 matches at 7 bases. This CDR3 spans 15 amino acids. The V gene end was trimmed by 2 bases and the J gene end by 7 bases; junction bases not matched to a gene: 7. Germline CDR1 is LGHDT and CDR2 is YNNKEL (reference sequence). CDR3 region: CASSQSQGPVEKLFF. In nucleotides, the CDR3 is TGTGCCAGCAGCCAATCACAGGGGCCTGTTGAAAAACTGTTTTTT.

This clone was seen only a few times. The same CDR3 also results from other DNA sequences found in this sample. The J gene is TRBJ1-1, the V gene TRBV5-1, with D uncertain. The germline V and J ends were trimmed by 0 bases and 1 base, with 4 bases remaining between them. Germline loops: CDR1 SGHRS, CDR2 YFSETQ. The CDR3 consists of 13 residues. CDR3 sequence: CASSLAGNTEAFF. The CDR3 DNA sequence: TGCGCCAGCAGCTTGGCAGGGAACACTGAAGCTTTCTTT.

The chain combines TRBV6-5 with TRBJ1-1; D is possibly TRBD1 (5 bases). The V end was cut by 2 bases, the J end by 1 base, with 8 bases between. Germline CDR1 and CDR2: MNHEY and SVGAGI. CDR3 length equals 14 residues. In nucleotides, the CDR3 is TGTGCCAGCAGTTACAACAGGAAGAACACTGAAGCTTTCTTT. Encoded protein: CASSYNRKNTEAFF.

The genes are TRBV28 and TRBJ2-3; TRBD2 is a possible D gene (6 bases). The V end was cut by 2 bases, the J end by 3 bases, with 12 bases between. From germline, CDR1 is MDHEN and CDR2 SYDVKM. The CDR3 length is 15 residues. CDR3 sequence: CASSLRRELTDTQYF. Here the CDR3 DNA reads TGTGCCAGCAGTTTAAGGCGGGAACTGACAGATACGCAGTATTTT.

The rearrangement joins TRBV9 to TRBJ2-2; D unclear. The CDR3 is 17 amino acids. The V gene's germline CDR1 is SGDLS and CDR2 YYNGEE. Trimming cost V 0 bases and J 1 base, with 13 bases left between them. CDR3 nucleotides: TGTGCCAGCAGCGTAGCTTTTGACTTGAAGAACACCGGGGAGCTGTTTTTT. The encoded protein is CASSVAFDLKNTGELFF.

V and J are TRBV7-2 and TRBJ1-1; D call uncertain. This CDR3 has 14 amino acids. Germline-derived CDR1 and CDR2 are SGHTA and FQGNSA. V dropped 1 base and J dropped 3 bases, with 9 bases sitting between them. The CDR3 is CASSLGRPDTEAFF. CDR3 coding DNA: TGTGCCAGCAGCTTAGGGAGGCCGGACACTGAAGCTTTCTTT.

A single count supports this clone. The rearrangement joins TRBV28 to TRBJ1-1; 7 positions agree with TRBD1. The J segment lost 4 bases and the V segment lost 6 bases, leaving 8 bases of the junction unmatched. This CDR3 spans 14 amino acids. From germline, CDR1 is MDHEN and CDR2 SYDVKM. The CDR3 region has the DNA TGTGCCAGCAGACCACAGGGGTGGAGCACTGAAGCTTTCTTT. As protein: CASRPQGWSTEAFF.

This chain connects TRBV27 to TRBJ1-6; D ambiguous. V was cut by 2 bases and J by 9 bases, with 14 bases left in between. Germline V lookup: CDR1 MNHEY, CDR2 SMNVEV (reference sequence). This CDR3 region has 15 residues. DNA of the CDR3: TGTGCCAGCAGTTTAGGCGGGCCTTGGGGTTCACCCCTCCACTTT. Its translation is CASSLGGPWGSPLHF.

The CDR3 DNA reads as TGTGCCAGCAGCGTAGCCAGCGGGAACGGCTACACCTTC. Encoded protein: CASSVASGNGYTF. The rearrangement joins TRBV9 to TRBJ1-2; D ambiguous. CDR1 is SGDLS and CDR2 is YYNGEE in the germline V gene. The CDR3 has 13 amino acids. Trimming took off 0 bases at V and 8 bases at J, with 11 bases between the two ends.

The chain has TRBV29-1 and TRBJ1-5; D is uncertain. The CDR3 extends over 14 amino acids. V shed 4 bases and J shed 0 bases, with 10 bases lying between them. The germline gives CDR1 SQVTM, CDR2 ANQGSEA. This CDR3 is CSVAGGNSNQPQHF. The CDR3 region has the DNA TGCAGCGTTGCAGGAGGAAATAGCAATCAGCCCCAGCATTTT.